The 24 T cell receptor beta chains in this list originate from one sample, sequenced in a study of graft-versus-host responses after intestinal transplantation. Their antigens remain unidentified. Clones were read by immunoSEQ multiplex PCR, and TCRdb kept only the in-frame ones, dropping some. This table has about 83,000 clones, roughly 89% appearing once. The sequenced sample was unstimulated CD4+ T cells sorted from spleen or lymph node cells, obtained before intestinal transplant. Receptor source: a human donor who received an intestinal transplant.

Only one count was recorded for this clone. Compared with germline, one end of the junction differs, possibly owing to a read error. Written as DNA, the CDR3 is TGTGCTAGCAGCCAGGACAGGCGCACCGGGGAGCTGTTTTTT. Translation: CASSQDRRTGELFF. The rearrangement joins TRBV7-7 to TRBJ2-2; 7 bases agree with TRBD1. The V gene's germline CDR1 is SSHAT and CDR2 FNYEAQ (reference sequence). The length of the CDR3 is 14 residues.

The chain links TRBV18 to TRBJ2-7; TRBD1 matches at 7 bases. The trim removed 0 bases at V and 0 bases at J, leaving 5 bases unmatched. Germline CDR1 reads KGHSH; CDR2 reads LQKENI. The CDR3 covers 16 residues. CDR3 coding DNA: TGTGCCAGCTCACCACCGACAGGGACGGACTCCTACGAGCAGTACTTC. Its protein is CASSPPTGTDSYEQYF.

The chain employs TRBV5-1 and TRBJ2-7, with TRBD1 as a possible D gene (6 bases). The CDR3 has 14 residues. CDR1 is SGHRS and CDR2 is YFSETQ in the germline V gene. Trimming removed 4 bases from V and 6 bases from J, with 17 bases in between. CDR3 sequence reads: CASSGTGSGFEQYF. The CDR3 DNA follows: TGCGCCAGCAGCGGTACAGGGTCGGGTTTCGAGCAGTACTTC.

The chain is built from TRBV5-1 and TRBJ2-1, with D tentatively TRBD1 (5 bases). The CDR3 is made up of 13 amino acids. Germline CDR1 is SGHRS and CDR2 is YFSETQ. V was cut by 0 bases and J by 9 bases, with 10 bases left in between. The CDR3 reads CASSLAGAGEQFF. CDR3 in DNA: TGCGCCAGCAGCTTGGCTGGGGCAGGTGAGCAGTTCTTC.

This rearrangement joins TRBV27 to TRBJ2-2, with a tentative D call TRBD1 (5 bases). V was cut by 2 bases and J by 4 bases, with 11 bases left in between. The CDR3 covers 15 residues. CDR1 and CDR2 (germline): MNHEY, SMNVEV (reference sequence). The DNA of the CDR3 is TGTGCCAGCAGTTTAGGGCAGGGATTCACCGGGGAGCTGTTTTTT. This translates into CASSLGQGFTGELFF.

The chain uses TRBV28 and TRBJ2-7; no clear D. The CDR3 is 14 residues long. The germline V gene has CDR1 MDHEN and CDR2 SYDVKM. The V end lost 2 bases, the J end lost 1 base, and 9 bases lay between the germline ends. The CDR3 reads CASSLAGSSYEQYF. The DNA for the CDR3 is TGTGCCAGCAGTTTAGCAGGCAGTTCCTACGAGCAGTACTTC.

This chain uses TRBV28 with TRBJ1-2, with D maybe TRBD1 (6 bases). The CDR3 is made up of 13 amino acids. Germline CDR1 and CDR2: MDHEN and SYDVKM. V was pared by 3 bases and J by 5 bases, with 10 bases between. DNA for the CDR3: TGTGCCAGCAGTTTTGGGCAGGGGTATGGCTACACCTTC. Translation: CASSFGQGYGYTF.

The chain has TRBV7-8 and TRBJ2-1, with 7 bases aligning to TRBD2. Germline V gene data show CDR1 as SGHVS and CDR2 as FQNEAQ. V shed 2 bases, J shed 2 bases, and the junction held 3 bases outside the gene matches. This CDR3 has 15 residues. CDR3 in amino acids: CASSLTGLTYNEQFF. CDR3 in DNA: TGTGCCAGCAGCTTAACGGGACTAACCTACAATGAGCAGTTCTTC.

The V and J genes are TRBV5-1 and TRBJ2-6; D gene uncertain. V shed 1 base and J shed 0 bases, with 5 bases lying between them. CDR1 is SGHRS and CDR2 is YFSETQ in the germline V gene. The CDR3 is made up of 15 amino acids. CDR3: CASSLWSSGANVLTF. In nucleotides, the CDR3 is TGCGCCAGCAGCTTGTGGAGCTCTGGGGCCAACGTCCTGACTTTC. Combining the CDR3 with reference TRBV5-1 and TRBJ2-6 gives the whole variable domain KAGVTQTPRYLIKTRGQQVTLSCSPISGHRSVSWYQQTPGQGLQFLFEYFSETQRNKGNFPGRFSGRQFSNSRSEMNVSTLELGDSALYLCASSLWSSGANVLTFGAGSRLTVL.

The chain is built from TRBV6-5 and TRBJ2-3, with TRBD1 identical over 7 bases. The CDR3 is 15 residues long. Trimming cost V 6 bases and J 0 bases; bases outside gene matches: 6. The germline gives CDR1 MNHEY, CDR2 SVGAGI. DNA for the CDR3: TGTGCCAGCAGGAAAACAGGGGCTAGCACAGATACGCAGTATTTT. Translation gives CASRKTGASTDTQYF.

In the case of this clone: Additional DNA sequences in this sample encode the identical CDR3. The chain couples TRBV7-8 to TRBJ2-7; 7 bases line up with TRBD1. The germline V gene has CDR1 SGHVS and CDR2 FQNEAQ. The V and J ends lost 5 bases and 2 bases, in that order; junction bases with no gene match: 6. This CDR3 region has 14 residues. CDR3: CASSHRGATYEQYF. For the CDR3, the DNA is TGTGCCAGCAGCCACAGGGGCGCTACCTACGAGCAGTACTTC.

The chain joins TRBV28 to TRBJ1-1; D might be TRBD1 (5 bases). The CDR3 extends over 13 amino acids. V was clipped by 4 bases and J by 9 bases, with 15 bases between them. Germline V lookup: CDR1 MDHEN, CDR2 SYDVKM. The DNA of the CDR3 is TGTGCCAGCAGTTCCGCCGGGACTGATAAAGCTTTCTTT. Translation: CASSSAGTDKAFF. The complete variable domain, with remaining parts taken from reference TRBV28 and TRBJ1-1, reads DVKVTQSSRYLVKRTGEKVFLECVQDMDHENMFWYRQDPGLGLRLIYFSYDVKMKEKGDIPEGYSVSREKKERFSLILESASTNQTSMYLCASSSAGTDKAFFGQGTRLTVV.

This clone showed up just once. Written as DNA, the CDR3 is TGTGCCAGCAGCCAACGGGTCGAGAGGGCCGAGTGGAATGAGCAGTTCTTC. Translating gives CASSQRVERAEWNEQFF. V gene TRBV4-2 combines with J gene TRBJ2-1, with D tentatively TRBD2 (5 bases). The CDR3 loop spans 17 amino acids. The germline gives CDR1 LGHNA, CDR2 YNFKEQ. The germline V and J ends were trimmed by 2 bases and 7 bases, with 21 bases remaining between them.

The chain uses TRBV15 and TRBJ2-7, with D unresolved. This CDR3 has 15 amino acids. The V end was cut by 1 base, the J end by 2 bases, with 12 bases between. Germline assignment: CDR1 LNHNV and CDR2 YYDKDF (reference sequence). The CDR3 protein is CATSRVPPGAYEQYF. The DNA of the CDR3 is TGTGCCACCAGCAGAGTCCCCCCAGGCGCCTACGAGCAGTACTTC.

The V and J genes are TRBV19 and TRBJ1-1, with D perhaps matching TRBD1 (6 bases). V was cut by 5 bases and J by 4 bases, with 17 bases left in between. The V gene's germline CDR1 is LNHDA and CDR2 SQIVND (reference sequence). CDR3 size: 15 residues. As DNA, the CDR3 is TGTGCCAGTAGTCCCAGACAGGCCAGGGGCACTGAAGCTTTCTTT. It translates to CASSPRQARGTEAFF.

The chain links TRBV18 to TRBJ2-1; D may be TRBD2 (7 bases). Trimming removed 6 bases from V and 10 bases from J, with 28 bases in between. The germline V gene encodes CDR1 KGHSH and CDR2 LQKENI. The CDR3 spans 17 residues. The CDR3 coding sequence is TGTGCCAGCTCCCGCGCCATTGGGGGGGGCGGACGAGTAGAGCAGTTCTTC. It yields the protein CASSRAIGGGGRVEQFF.

The chain combines TRBV2 with TRBJ1-5, with D tentatively TRBD1 (5 bases). The germline gives CDR1 SNHLY, CDR2 FYNNEI. This CDR3 is built from 14 residues. Trimming took off 3 bases at V and 4 bases at J, with 10 bases between the two ends. In DNA form, the CDR3 reads TGTGCCAGCAGTGACAGGGATCCGAATCAGCCCCAGCATTTT. Its translation is CASSDRDPNQPQHF. Full variable domain (missing parts from reference TRBV2 and TRBJ1-5): EPEVTQTPSHQVTQMGQEVILRCVPISNHLYFYWYRQILGQKVEFLVSFYNNEISEKSEIFDDQFSVERPDGSNFTLKIRSTKLEDSAMYFCASSDRDPNQPQHFGDGTRLSIL.

The CDR3: CASRTGGNQPQHF. The DNA of the CDR3 is TGTGCCAGCCGAACAGGGGGCAATCAGCCCCAGCATTTT. The chain joins TRBV2 to TRBJ1-5; 7 bases align to TRBD1. Trimming at V came to 8 bases and at J to 2 bases, leaving 3 bases not matched to a gene. In germline, CDR1 is SNHLY, CDR2 FYNNEI. The CDR3 loop spans 13 amino acids.

The rearrangement joins TRBV7-9 to TRBJ1-6; TRBD1 matches 11 bases. The CDR3 consists of 15 residues. Germline values: CDR1 SEHNR, CDR2 FQNEAQ (reference sequence). The V gene end was trimmed by 1 base and the J gene end by 9 bases; junction bases not matched to a gene: 2. CDR3 coding DNA: TGTGCCAGCAGCTTAGGGACAGGGGGCGGTTCACCCCTCCACTTT. Translated: CASSLGTGGGSPLHF.

This rearrangement joins TRBV5-6 to TRBJ2-7; TRBD1 is a possible D gene (6 bases). Germline V CDR1 and CDR2: SGHDT, YYEEEE. The CDR3 consists of 15 residues. The germline V and J ends were trimmed by 3 bases and 4 bases, with 17 bases remaining between them. In DNA, the CDR3 is TGTGCCAGCAGCTACCGGGACAATCTGTCGTACGAGCAGTACTTC. This encodes CASSYRDNLSYEQYF.

The chain carries TRBV19 and TRBJ2-1; possibly TRBD1 for D (5 bases). Trimming removed 4 bases at V and 10 bases at J, with 17 bases between. The V gene's germline CDR1 is LNHDA and CDR2 SQIVND (reference sequence). This CDR3 has 14 amino acids. CDR3 in amino acids: CASSTDTRMGEQFF. CDR3 nucleotides: TGTGCCAGTAGTACGGACACCCGAATGGGGGAGCAGTTCTTC. Using reference TRBV19 and TRBJ2-1 for the parts outside the CDR3, the full variable domain is DGGITQSPKYLFRKEGQNVTLSCEQNLNHDAMYWYRQDPGQGLRLIYYSQIVNDFQKGDIAEGYSVSREKKESFPLTVTSAQKNPTAFYLCASSTDTRMGEQFFGPGTRLTVL.

The chain has TRBV11-2 and TRBJ2-5; 7 positions match TRBD1. CDR1 and CDR2 from the germline V gene are SGHAT and FQNNGV. This CDR3 contains 15 residues. V trimming: 5 bases; J trimming: 5 bases; junction bases outside the gene matches: 11. Written as DNA, the CDR3 is TGTGCCAGCAGCCGTCGGACAGGCCTGTGGGAGACCCAGTACTTC. Amino acid sequence: CASSRRTGLWETQYF.

The chain couples TRBV27 to TRBJ2-1; 8 positions agree with TRBD2. The CDR3 has 16 residues. Germline assignment: CDR1 MNHEY and CDR2 SMNVEV (reference sequence). V shed 6 bases and J 7 bases; nucleotides not matched to a gene: 14. The CDR3 DNA sequence: TGTGCCAGCAGCCCGGCCCTAGCGGGTAGACCGAATGAGCAGTTCTTC. This codes for CASSPALAGRPNEQFF.

The genes are TRBV4-1 and TRBJ1-2; D might be TRBD1 (6 bases). This CDR3 comprises 15 residues. Trimming shortened V by 0 bases and J by 7 bases, and 15 bases separated the two germline ends. Germline V gene data show CDR1 as MGHRA and CDR2 as YSYEKL. CDR3: CASSQERTGLIGYTF. CDR3 sequence (DNA): TGCGCCAGCAGCCAAGAACGAACAGGGCTGATTGGCTACACCTTC.